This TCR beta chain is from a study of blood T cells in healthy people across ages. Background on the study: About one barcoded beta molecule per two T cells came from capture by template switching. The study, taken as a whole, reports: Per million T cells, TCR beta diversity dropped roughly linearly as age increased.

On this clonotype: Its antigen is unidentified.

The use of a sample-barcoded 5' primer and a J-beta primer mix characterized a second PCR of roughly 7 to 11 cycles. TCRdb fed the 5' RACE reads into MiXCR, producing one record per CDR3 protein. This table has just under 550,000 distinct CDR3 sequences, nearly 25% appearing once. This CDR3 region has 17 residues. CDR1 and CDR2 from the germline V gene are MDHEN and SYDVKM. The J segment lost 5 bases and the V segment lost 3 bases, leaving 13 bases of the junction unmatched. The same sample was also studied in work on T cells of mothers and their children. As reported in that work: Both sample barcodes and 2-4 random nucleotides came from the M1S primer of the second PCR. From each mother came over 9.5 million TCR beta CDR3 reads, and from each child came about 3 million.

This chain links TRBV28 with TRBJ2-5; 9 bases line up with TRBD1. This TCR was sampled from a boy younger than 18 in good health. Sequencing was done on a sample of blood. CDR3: CASSFLFEGTGKETQYF. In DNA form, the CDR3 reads TGTGCCAGCAGTTTTTTATTTGAGGGGACAGGGAAGGAGACCCAGTACTTC.